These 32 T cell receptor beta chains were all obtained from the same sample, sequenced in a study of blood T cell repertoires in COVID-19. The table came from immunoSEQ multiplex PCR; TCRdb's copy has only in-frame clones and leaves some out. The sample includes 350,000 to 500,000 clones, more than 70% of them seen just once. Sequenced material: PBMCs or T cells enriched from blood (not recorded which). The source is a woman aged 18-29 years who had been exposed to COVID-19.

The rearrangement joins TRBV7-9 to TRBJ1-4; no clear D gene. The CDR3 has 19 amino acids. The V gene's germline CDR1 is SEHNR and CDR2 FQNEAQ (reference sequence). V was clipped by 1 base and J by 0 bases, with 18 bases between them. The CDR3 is CASSLEVRGGPATNEKLFF. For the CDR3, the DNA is TGTGCCAGCAGCTTAGAAGTTCGGGGAGGACCAGCAACTAATGAAAAACTGTTTTTT.

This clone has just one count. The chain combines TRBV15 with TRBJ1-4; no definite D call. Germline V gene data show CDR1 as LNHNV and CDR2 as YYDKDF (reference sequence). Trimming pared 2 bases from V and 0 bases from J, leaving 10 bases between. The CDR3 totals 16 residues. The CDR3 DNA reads TGTGCCACCAGCAGAACGGTTTCTGCAACTAATGAAAAACTGTTTTTT. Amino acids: CATSRTVSATNEKLFF.

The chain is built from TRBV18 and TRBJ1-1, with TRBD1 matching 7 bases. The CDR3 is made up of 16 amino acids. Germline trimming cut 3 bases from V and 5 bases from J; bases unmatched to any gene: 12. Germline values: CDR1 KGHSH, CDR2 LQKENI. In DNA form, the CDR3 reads TGTGCCAGCTCACCCCTAGGGACAGCCGGCGAGACTGAAGCTTTCTTT. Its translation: CASSPLGTAGETEAFF.

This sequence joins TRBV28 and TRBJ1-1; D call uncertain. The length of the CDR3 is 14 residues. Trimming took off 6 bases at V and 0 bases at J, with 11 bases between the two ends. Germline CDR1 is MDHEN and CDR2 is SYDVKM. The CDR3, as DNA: TGTGCCAGCAGCATCCACGGGGTGAACACTGAAGCTTTCTTT. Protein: CASSIHGVNTEAFF.

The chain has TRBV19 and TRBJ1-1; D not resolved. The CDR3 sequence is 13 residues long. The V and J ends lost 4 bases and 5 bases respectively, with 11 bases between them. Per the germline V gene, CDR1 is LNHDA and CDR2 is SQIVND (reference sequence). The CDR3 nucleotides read TGTGCCAGTAGTACCCCCACCGGGACTGAAGCTTTCTTT. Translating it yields CASSTPTGTEAFF.

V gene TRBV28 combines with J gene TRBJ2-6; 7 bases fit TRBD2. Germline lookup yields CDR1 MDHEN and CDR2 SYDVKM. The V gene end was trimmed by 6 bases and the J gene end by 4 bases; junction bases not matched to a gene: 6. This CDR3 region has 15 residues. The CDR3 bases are TGTGCCAGCAGCCCGAGCGGGGACGGGGCCAACGTCCTGACTTTC. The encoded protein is CASSPSGDGANVLTF. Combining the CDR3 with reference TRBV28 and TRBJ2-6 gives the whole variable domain DVKVTQSSRYLVKRTGEKVFLECVQDMDHENMFWYRQDPGLGLRLIYFSYDVKMKEKGDIPEGYSVSREKKERFSLILESASTNQTSMYLCASSPSGDGANVLTFGAGSRLTVL.

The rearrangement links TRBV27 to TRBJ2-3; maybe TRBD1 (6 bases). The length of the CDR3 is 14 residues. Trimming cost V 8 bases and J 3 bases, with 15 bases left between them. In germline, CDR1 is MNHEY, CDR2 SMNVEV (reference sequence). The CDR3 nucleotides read TGTGCCAGCGGACCAGGGGTGGGGACAGATACGCAGTATTTT. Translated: CASGPGVGTDTQYF.

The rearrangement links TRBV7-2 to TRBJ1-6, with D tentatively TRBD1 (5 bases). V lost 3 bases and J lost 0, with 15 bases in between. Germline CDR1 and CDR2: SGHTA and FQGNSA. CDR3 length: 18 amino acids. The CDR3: CASSFDPHDSSYNSPLHF. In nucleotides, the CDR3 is TGTGCCAGCAGCTTTGACCCTCACGACAGCTCCTATAATTCACCCCTCCACTTT.

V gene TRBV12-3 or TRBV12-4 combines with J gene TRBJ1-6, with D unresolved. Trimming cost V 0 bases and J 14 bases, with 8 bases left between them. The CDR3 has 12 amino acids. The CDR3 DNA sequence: TGTGCCAGCAGTTTAGCGCGTGGAGCCCTCCACTTT. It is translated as CASSLARGALHF.

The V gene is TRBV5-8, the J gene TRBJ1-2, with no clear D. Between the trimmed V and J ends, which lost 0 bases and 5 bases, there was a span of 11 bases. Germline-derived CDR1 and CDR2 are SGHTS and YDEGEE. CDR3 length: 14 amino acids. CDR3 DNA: TGTGCCAGCAGCTTGGGGTCTGAGCGTTATGGCTACACCTTC. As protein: CASSLGSERYGYTF.

Here the CDR3 reads CASALAGSQPQHF. Here the CDR3 DNA reads TGTGCCAGCGCGTTGGCAGGTAGTCAGCCCCAGCATTTT. V usage is TRBV2 and J usage is TRBJ1-5; unclear D gene. The CDR3 covers 13 residues. V lost 8 bases to trimming and J lost 6 bases, with 14 bases between them. CDR1 is SNHLY and CDR2 is FYNNEI in the germline V gene. The full variable domain, completed using reference TRBV2 and TRBJ1-5, is EPEVTQTPSHQVTQMGQEVILRCVPISNHLYFYWYRQILGQKVEFLVSFYNNEISEKSEIFDDQFSVERPDGSNFTLKIRSTKLEDSAMYFCASALAGSQPQHFGDGTRLSIL.

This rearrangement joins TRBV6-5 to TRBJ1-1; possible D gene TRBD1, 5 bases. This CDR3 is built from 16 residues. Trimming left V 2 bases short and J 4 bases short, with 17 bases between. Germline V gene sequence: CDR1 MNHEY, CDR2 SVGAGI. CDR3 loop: CASSYGRGYMATEAFF. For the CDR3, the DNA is TGTGCCAGCAGTTACGGGAGGGGTTATATGGCCACTGAAGCTTTCTTT.

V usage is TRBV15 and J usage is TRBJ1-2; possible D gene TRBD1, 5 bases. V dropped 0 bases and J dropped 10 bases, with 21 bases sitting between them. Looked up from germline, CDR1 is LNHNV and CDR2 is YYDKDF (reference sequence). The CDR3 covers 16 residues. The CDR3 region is CATSREGPGDTSSYTF. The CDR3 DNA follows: TGTGCCACCAGCAGAGAGGGGCCCGGAGACACCTCTTCCTACACCTTC.

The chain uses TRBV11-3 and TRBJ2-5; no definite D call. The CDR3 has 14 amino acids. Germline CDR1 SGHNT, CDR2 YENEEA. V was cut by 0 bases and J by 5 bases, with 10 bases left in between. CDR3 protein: CASSLDAVAETQYF. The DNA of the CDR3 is TGTGCCAGCAGCTTAGATGCGGTGGCGGAGACCCAGTACTTC.

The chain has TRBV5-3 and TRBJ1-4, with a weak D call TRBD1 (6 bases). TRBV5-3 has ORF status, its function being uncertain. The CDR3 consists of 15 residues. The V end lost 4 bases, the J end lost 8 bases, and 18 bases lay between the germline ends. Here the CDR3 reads CARSPKRGGGEKLFF. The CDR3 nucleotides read TGTGCCAGAAGCCCGAAGAGAGGGGGAGGGGAAAAACTGTTTTTT.

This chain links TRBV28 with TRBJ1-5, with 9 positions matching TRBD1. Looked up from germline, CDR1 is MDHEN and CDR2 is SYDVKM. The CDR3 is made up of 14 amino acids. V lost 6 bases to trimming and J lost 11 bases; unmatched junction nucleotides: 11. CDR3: CASRAGQGSEAQHF. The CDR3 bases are TGTGCCAGCAGAGCGGGACAGGGCTCAGAGGCCCAGCATTTT.

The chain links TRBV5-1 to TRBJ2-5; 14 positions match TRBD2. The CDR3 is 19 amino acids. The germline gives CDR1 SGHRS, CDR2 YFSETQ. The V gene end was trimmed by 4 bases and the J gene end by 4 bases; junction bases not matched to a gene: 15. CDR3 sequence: CASSPGLAGGIGGRETQYF. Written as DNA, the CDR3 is TGCGCCAGCAGCCCCGGACTAGCGGGGGGCATTGGGGGGAGAGAGACCCAGTACTTC.

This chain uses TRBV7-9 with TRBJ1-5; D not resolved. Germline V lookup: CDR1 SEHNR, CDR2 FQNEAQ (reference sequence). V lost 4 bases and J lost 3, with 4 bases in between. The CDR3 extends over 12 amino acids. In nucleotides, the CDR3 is TGTGCCAGCAGCTCTTACAATCAGCCCCAGCATTTT. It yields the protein CASSSYNQPQHF.

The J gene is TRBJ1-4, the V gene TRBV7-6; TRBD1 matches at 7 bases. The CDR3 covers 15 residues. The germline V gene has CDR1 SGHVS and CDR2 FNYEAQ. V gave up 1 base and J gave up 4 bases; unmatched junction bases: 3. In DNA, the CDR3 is TGTGCCAGCAGCTTAGAGAACAGGGGTAATGAAAAACTGTTTTTT. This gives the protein CASSLENRGNEKLFF.

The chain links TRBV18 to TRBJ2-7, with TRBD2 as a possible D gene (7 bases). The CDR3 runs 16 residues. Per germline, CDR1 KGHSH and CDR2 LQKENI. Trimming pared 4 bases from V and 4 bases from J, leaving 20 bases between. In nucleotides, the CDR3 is TGTGCCAGCTCACACTACATAGGGGGGGCTGGGTACGAGCAGTACTTC. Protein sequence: CASSHYIGGAGYEQYF.

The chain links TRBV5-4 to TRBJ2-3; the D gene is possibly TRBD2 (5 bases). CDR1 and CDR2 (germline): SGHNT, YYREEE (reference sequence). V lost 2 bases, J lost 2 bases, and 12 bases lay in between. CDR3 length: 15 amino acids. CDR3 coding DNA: TGTGCCAGCAGCTTCGTCGGGATAGCCACAGATACGCAGTATTTT. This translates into CASSFVGIATDTQYF.

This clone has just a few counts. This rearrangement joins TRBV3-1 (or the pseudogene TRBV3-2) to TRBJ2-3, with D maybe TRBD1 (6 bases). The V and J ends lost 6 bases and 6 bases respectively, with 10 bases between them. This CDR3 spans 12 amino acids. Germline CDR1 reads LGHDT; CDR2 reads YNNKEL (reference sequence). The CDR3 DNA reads TGTGCCAGCAGAGGGACACTTGATACGCAGTATTTT. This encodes CASRGTLDTQYF.

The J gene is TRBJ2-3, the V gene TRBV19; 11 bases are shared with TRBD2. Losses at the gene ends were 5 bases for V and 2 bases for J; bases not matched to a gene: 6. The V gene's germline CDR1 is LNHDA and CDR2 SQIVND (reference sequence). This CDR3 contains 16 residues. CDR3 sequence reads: CASSPTGLAVTDTQYF. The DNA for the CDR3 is TGTGCCAGTAGTCCCACGGGACTAGCGGTCACAGATACGCAGTATTTT.

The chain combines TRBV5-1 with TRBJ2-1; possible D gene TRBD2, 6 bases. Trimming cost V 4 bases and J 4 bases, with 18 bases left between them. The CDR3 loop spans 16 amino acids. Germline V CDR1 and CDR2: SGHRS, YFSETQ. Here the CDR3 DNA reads TGCGCCAGCAGCCCCCGCGAGGGAGGACCTTACAATGAGCAGTTCTTC. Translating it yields CASSPREGGPYNEQFF. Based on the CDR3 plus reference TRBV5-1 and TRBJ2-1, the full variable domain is KAGVTQTPRYLIKTRGQQVTLSCSPISGHRSVSWYQQTPGQGLQFLFEYFSETQRNKGNFPGRFSGRQFSNSRSEMNVSTLELGDSALYLCASSPREGGPYNEQFFGPGTRLTVL.

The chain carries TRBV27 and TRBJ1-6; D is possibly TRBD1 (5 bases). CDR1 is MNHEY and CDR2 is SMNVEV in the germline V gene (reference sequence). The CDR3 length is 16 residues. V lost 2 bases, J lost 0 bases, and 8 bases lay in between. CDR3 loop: CASSLVQGSYNSPLHF. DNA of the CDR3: TGTGCCAGCAGTTTAGTCCAGGGCTCCTATAATTCACCCCTCCACTTT.

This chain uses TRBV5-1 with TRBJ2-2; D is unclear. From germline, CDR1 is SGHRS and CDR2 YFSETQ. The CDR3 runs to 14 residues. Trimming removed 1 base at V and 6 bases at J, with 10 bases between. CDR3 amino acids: CASSLSVPAGELFF. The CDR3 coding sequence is TGCGCCAGCAGCTTGAGTGTCCCGGCCGGGGAGCTGTTTTTT. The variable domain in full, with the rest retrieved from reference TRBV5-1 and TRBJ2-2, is KAGVTQTPRYLIKTRGQQVTLSCSPISGHRSVSWYQQTPGQGLQFLFEYFSETQRNKGNFPGRFSGRQFSNSRSEMNVSTLELGDSALYLCASSLSVPAGELFFGEGSRLTVL.

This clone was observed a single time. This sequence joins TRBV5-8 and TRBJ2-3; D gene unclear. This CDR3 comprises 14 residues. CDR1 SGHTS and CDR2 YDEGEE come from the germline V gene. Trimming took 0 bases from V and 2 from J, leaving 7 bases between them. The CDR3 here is CASSLAQDTDTQYF. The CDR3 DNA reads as TGTGCCAGCAGCTTGGCGCAGGACACAGATACGCAGTATTTT.

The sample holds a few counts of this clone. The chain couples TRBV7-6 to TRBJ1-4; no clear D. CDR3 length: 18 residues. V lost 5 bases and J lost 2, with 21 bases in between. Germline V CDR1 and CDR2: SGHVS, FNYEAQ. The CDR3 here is CASSPLGGSKTTNEKLFF. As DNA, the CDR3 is TGTGCCAGCAGCCCGCTGGGAGGCAGTAAGACCACTAATGAAAAACTGTTTTTT.

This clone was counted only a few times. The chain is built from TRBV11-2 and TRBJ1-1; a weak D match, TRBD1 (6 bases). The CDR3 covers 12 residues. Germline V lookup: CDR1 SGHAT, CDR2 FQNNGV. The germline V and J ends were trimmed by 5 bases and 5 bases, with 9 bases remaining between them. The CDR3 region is CASSPQGTEAFF. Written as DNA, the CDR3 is TGTGCCAGCAGCCCCCAGGGGACTGAAGCTTTCTTT.

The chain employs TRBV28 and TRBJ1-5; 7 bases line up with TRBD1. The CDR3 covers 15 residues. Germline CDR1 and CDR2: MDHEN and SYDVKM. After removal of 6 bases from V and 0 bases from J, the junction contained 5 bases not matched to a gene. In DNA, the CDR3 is TGTGCCAGCAGCCCAAGGACAGGTAGCAATCAGCCCCAGCATTTT. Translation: CASSPRTGSNQPQHF. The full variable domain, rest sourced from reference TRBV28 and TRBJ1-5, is DVKVTQSSRYLVKRTGEKVFLECVQDMDHENMFWYRQDPGLGLRLIYFSYDVKMKEKGDIPEGYSVSREKKERFSLILESASTNQTSMYLCASSPRTGSNQPQHFGDGTRLSIL.

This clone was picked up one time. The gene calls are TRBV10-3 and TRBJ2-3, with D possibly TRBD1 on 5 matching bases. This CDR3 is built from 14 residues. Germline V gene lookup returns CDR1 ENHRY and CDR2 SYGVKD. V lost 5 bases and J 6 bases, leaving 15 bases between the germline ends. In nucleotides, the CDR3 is TGTGCCATCAGTTCTAGGGGCCCTGGGGATACGCAGTATTTT. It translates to CAISSRGPGDTQYF.

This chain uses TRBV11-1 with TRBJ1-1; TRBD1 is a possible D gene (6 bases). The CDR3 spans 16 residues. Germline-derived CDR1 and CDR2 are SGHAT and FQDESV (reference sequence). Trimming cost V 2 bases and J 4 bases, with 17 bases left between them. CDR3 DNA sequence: TGTGCCAGCAGCTTACGACAGACAGGTGGAGGCACTGAAGCTTTCTTT. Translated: CASSLRQTGGGTEAFF.